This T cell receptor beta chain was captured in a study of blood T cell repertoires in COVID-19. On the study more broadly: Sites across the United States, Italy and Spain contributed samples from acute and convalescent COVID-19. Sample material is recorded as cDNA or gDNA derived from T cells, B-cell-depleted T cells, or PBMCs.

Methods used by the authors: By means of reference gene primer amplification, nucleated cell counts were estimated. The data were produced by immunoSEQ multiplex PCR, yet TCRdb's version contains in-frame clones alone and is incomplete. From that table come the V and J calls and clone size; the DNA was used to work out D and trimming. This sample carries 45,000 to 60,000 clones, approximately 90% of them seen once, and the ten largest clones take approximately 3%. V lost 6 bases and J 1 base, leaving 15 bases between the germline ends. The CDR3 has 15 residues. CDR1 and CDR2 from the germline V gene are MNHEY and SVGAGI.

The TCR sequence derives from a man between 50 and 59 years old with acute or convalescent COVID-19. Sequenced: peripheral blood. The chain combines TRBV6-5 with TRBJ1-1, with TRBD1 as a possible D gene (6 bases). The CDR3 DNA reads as TGTGCCAGCAGGATAGGGGGTACGGGGAACACTGAAGCTTTCTTT. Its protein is CASRIGGTGNTEAFF.